What follows are 21 T cell receptor beta chains derived from one specimen sequenced in a study of blood T cell repertoires in COVID-19. Clones were sequenced by immunoSEQ multiplex PCR, and TCRdb holds only the in-frame ones, with some missing. This table holds 80,000 or so clones, around 82% found once. Material for sequencing was peripheral blood. These receptors came from a man aged 55 to 70 with acute or convalescent COVID-19.

In this sample, this clone turned up once. The CDR3 bases are TGTGCCAGCAGTTTATTTACTAGCGGGAGAGATGGCTACGAGCAGTACTTC. It encodes CASSLFTSGRDGYEQYF. This sequence joins TRBV28 and TRBJ2-7; 11 positions match TRBD2. The CDR3 is 17 amino acids. The trim removed 1 base at V and 3 bases at J, leaving 8 bases unmatched. CDR1 is MDHEN and CDR2 is SYDVKM in the germline V gene.

The sample holds a few counts of this clone. The V and J genes are TRBV20-1 and TRBJ1-4; D gene uncertain. In germline, CDR1 is DFQATT, CDR2 SNEGSKA (reference sequence). Trimming took off 4 bases at V and 13 bases at J, with 13 bases between the two ends. This CDR3 comprises 11 residues. In DNA form, the CDR3 reads TGCAGTGCTACAGACGGGTTTGGACTGTTTTTT. Its protein product is CSATDGFGLFF.

The chain recombines TRBV18 with TRBJ2-3; 7 positions match TRBD1. The germline V gene has CDR1 KGHSH and CDR2 LQKENI. The CDR3 is 14 residues long. Unmatched junction bases numbered 6, after V lost 3 bases and J lost 6 bases. As DNA, the CDR3 is TGTGCCAGCTCACCGTCGACAGGGTCCGATACGCAGTATTTT. It is translated as CASSPSTGSDTQYF. Filled out from reference TRBV18 and TRBJ2-3, the complete variable domain reads NAGVMQNPRHLVRRRGQEARLRCSPMKGHSHVYWYRQLPEEGLKFMVYLQKENIIDESGMPKERFSAEFPKEGPSILRIQQVVRGDSAAYFCASSPSTGSDTQYFGPGTRLTVL.

The J gene is TRBJ1-1, the V gene TRBV7-2, with a tentative D call TRBD1 (6 bases). V lost 4 bases to trimming and J lost 7 bases, with 10 bases between them. CDR1 is SGHTA, CDR2 FQGNSA, per germline. The CDR3 has 12 amino acids. The CDR3 bases are TGTGCCAGCAGCTCGACAGGAAGTGAAGCTTTCTTT. This gives the protein CASSSTGSEAFF.

The chain employs TRBV29-1 and TRBJ1-1, with D possibly being TRBD1 (6 bases). V dropped 7 bases and J dropped 0 bases, with 15 bases sitting between them. The germline V gene has CDR1 SQVTM and CDR2 ANQGSEA. The CDR3 runs to 14 residues. The CDR3 is CSAKRTVMNTEAFF. The CDR3 coding sequence is TGCAGCGCTAAACGGACAGTGATGAACACTGAAGCTTTCTTT. The variable domain in full, with the rest retrieved from reference TRBV29-1 and TRBJ1-1, is SAVISQKPSRDICQRGTSLTIQCQVDSQVTMMFWYRQQPGQSLTLIATANQGSEATYESGFVIDKFPISRPNLTFSTLTVSNMSPEDSSIYLCSAKRTVMNTEAFFGQGTRLTVV.

This clone showed up just once. The V gene is TRBV6-5, the J gene TRBJ2-4, with D tentatively TRBD2 (6 bases). Trimming shortened V by 4 bases and J by 0 bases, and 13 bases separated the two germline ends. CDR1 MNHEY and CDR2 SVGAGI come from the germline V gene. The CDR3 runs to 16 residues. CDR3 sequence reads: CASSSGTPLAKNIQYF. The CDR3 DNA sequence: TGTGCCAGCAGTTCAGGGACTCCCCTAGCCAAAAACATTCAGTACTTC.

In nucleotides, the CDR3 is TGCGCCAGCAGCGGGAAGACAGGGGGCTTTGGAAACACCATATATTTT. It encodes CASSGKTGGFGNTIYF. This chain links TRBV5-1 with TRBJ1-3; 10 bases are shared with TRBD1. Trimming at V came to 4 bases and at J to 3 bases, leaving 7 bases not matched to a gene. The V gene's germline CDR1 is SGHRS and CDR2 YFSETQ. The CDR3 consists of 16 residues.

The chain combines TRBV5-6 with TRBJ2-6, with 8 bases identical to TRBD1. CDR1 and CDR2 from the germline V gene are SGHDT and YYEEEE. The J segment lost 0 bases and the V segment lost 0 bases, leaving 5 bases of the junction unmatched. This CDR3 is built from 18 residues. CDR3 bases: TGTGCCAGCAGCTTGGGGGGCAGGGGGCGCTCTGGGGCCAACGTCCTGACTTTC. It translates to CASSLGGRGRSGANVLTF.

The chain combines TRBV7-3 with TRBJ2-1, with 9 bases that match TRBD1. The CDR3 covers 15 residues. J gave up 4 bases and V 5 bases, and 6 bases lay outside the gene matches. Germline V gene sequence: CDR1 SGHTA, CDR2 FQGTGA. The CDR3 nucleotides read TGTGCCAGCAGCGGAACCGGGACAGGGTACAATGAGCAGTTCTTC. This gives the protein CASSGTGTGYNEQFF. The full variable domain, in which reference TRBV7-3 and TRBJ2-1 provide the parts outside the CDR3, is GAGVSQTPSNKVTEKGKYVELRCDPISGHTALYWYRQSLGQGPEFLIYFQGTGAADDSGLPNDRFFAVRPEGSVSTLKIQRTERGDSAVYLCASSGTGTGYNEQFFGPGTRLTVL.

The J gene is TRBJ1-1, the V gene TRBV28; D is unclear. V lost 2 bases to trimming and J lost 10 bases, with 20 bases between them. The CDR3 runs to 15 residues. From germline, CDR1 is MDHEN and CDR2 SYDVKM. The CDR3 loop is CASSLPGGQEKRAFF. The CDR3 DNA reads TGTGCCAGCAGTTTACCCGGAGGGCAGGAGAAGAGAGCTTTCTTT.

The rearrangement links TRBV6-5 to TRBJ2-4; weak D call: TRBD1 (6 bases). Germline V lookup: CDR1 MNHEY, CDR2 SVGAGI. This CDR3 is built from 11 residues. Trimming took off 7 bases at V and 9 bases at J, with 10 bases between the two ends. The CDR3 DNA reads TGTGCCAGCACCTTAGGGGGCATTCAGTACTTC. Amino acids: CASTLGGIQYF.

V and J are TRBV5-1 and TRBJ1-6; weak D call: TRBD1 (5 bases). This CDR3 region has 16 residues. CDR1 and CDR2 (germline): SGHRS, YFSETQ. V gave up 3 bases and J gave up 6 bases, with 16 bases separating them. CDR3 in amino acids: CASSYTVGGTNSPLHF. The CDR3 bases are TGCGCCAGCAGCTACACCGTTGGGGGGACTAATTCACCCCTCCACTTT. Combining the CDR3 with reference TRBV5-1 and TRBJ1-6 gives the whole variable domain KAGVTQTPRYLIKTRGQQVTLSCSPISGHRSVSWYQQTPGQGLQFLFEYFSETQRNKGNFPGRFSGRQFSNSRSEMNVSTLELGDSALYLCASSYTVGGTNSPLHFGNGTRLTVT.

The rearrangement joins TRBV7-8 to TRBJ2-4, with 11 bases matching TRBD2. The CDR3 extends over 16 amino acids. The V gene end was trimmed by 5 bases and the J gene end by 1 base; junction bases not matched to a gene: 4. Germline CDR1 SGHVS, CDR2 FQNEAQ. The CDR3 coding sequence is TGTGCCAGCAGCAACCTAGCGGGGGGCGCCAAAAACATTCAGTACTTC. Encoded protein: CASSNLAGGAKNIQYF.

This clone was counted a few times. This chain links TRBV3-1 (or the pseudogene TRBV3-2) with TRBJ2-7; 9 bases map to TRBD1. From germline, CDR1 is LGHDT and CDR2 YNNKEL (reference sequence). V lost 5 bases and J lost 5; bases outside the gene matches: 10. The CDR3 loop spans 15 amino acids. The DNA for the CDR3 is TGTGCCAGCAGCAAATCGGGACAGGGCTCTAACGAGCAGTACTTC. Amino acids: CASSKSGQGSNEQYF.

V and J are TRBV18 and TRBJ2-2; tentatively, D is TRBD2 (5 bases). There are 12 residues in the CDR3. The ends were cut back, 3 bases at V and 8 bases at J, with 7 bases in the middle. Germline CDR1 is KGHSH and CDR2 is LQKENI. The CDR3 sequence is CASSPWTGELFF. CDR3 in DNA: TGTGCCAGCTCACCCTGGACTGGGGAGCTGTTTTTT.

This chain links TRBV24-1 with TRBJ2-5, with TRBD2 matching 13 bases. CDR3 length equals 20 residues. The junction had 18 bases not matched to a gene; V was cut back by 5 bases and J by 4 bases. Germline V gives CDR1 KGHDR, CDR2 SFDVKD. CDR3 coding DNA: TGTGCCACCAGTGTCCAACCTCCCGGGACTAGCGGGACGATGGCAGAGACCCAGTACTTC. It translates to CATSVQPPGTSGTMAETQYF.

The chain carries TRBV6-6 and TRBJ1-1; TRBD1 aligns across 7 bases. The germline CDR1 and CDR2 sequences are MNHNY and SVGAGI (reference sequence). The CDR3 covers 16 residues. J was trimmed by 2 bases and V by 6 bases; bases with no gene match: 12. CDR3 loop: CASSNGQVTFNTEAFF. CDR3 coding DNA: TGTGCCAGCAGCAATGGACAGGTTACGTTTAACACTGAAGCTTTCTTT.

The V call is TRBV24-1, the J call TRBJ1-2; the D is unclear. V was shortened by 2 bases and J by 4 bases, with 7 bases between the two germline ends. This CDR3 spans 13 amino acids. CDR1 is KGHDR, CDR2 SFDVKD, per germline. The CDR3 sequence: CATSDSHSYGYTF. The CDR3 DNA is TGTGCCACCAGTGATTCACACAGCTATGGCTACACCTTC.

The rearrangement uses TRBV6-5 and TRBJ2-3, with TRBD2 matching 10 bases. The V gene end was trimmed by 4 bases and the J gene end by 0 bases; junction bases not matched to a gene: 4. This CDR3 has 16 amino acids. CDR1 is MNHEY, CDR2 SVGAGI, per germline. The CDR3: CASSWTSGISTDTQYF. CDR3 DNA sequence: TGTGCCAGCAGTTGGACTAGCGGAATTAGCACAGATACGCAGTATTTT.

V usage is TRBV19 and J usage is TRBJ1-4; 7 nucleotides align to TRBD1. Germline V gives CDR1 LNHDA, CDR2 SQIVND (reference sequence). This CDR3 region has 14 residues. The junction had 5 bases not matched to a gene; V was cut back by 10 bases and J by 0 bases. The CDR3 protein is CATTGTATNEKLFF. The CDR3, as DNA: TGTGCCACTACGGGGACAGCAACTAATGAAAAACTGTTTTTT.

This chain joins TRBV11-2 and TRBJ2-2; D unclear. V lost 5 bases and J 6 bases, leaving 7 bases between the germline ends. The CDR3 contains 12 residues. Looked up from germline, CDR1 is SGHAT and CDR2 is FQNNGV. The chain's CDR3 is CASSPSAGELFF. CDR3 nucleotides: TGTGCCAGCAGCCCATCAGCCGGGGAGCTGTTTTTT.